The 17 T cell receptor beta chains below come from one sample, sequenced in a study of esophageal squamous cell carcinoma under preoperative chemotherapy. A single record per CDR3 protein comes from TCRdb applying MiXCR to the PCR reads. Of fewer than 18,000 distinct CDR3 sequences listed, 60% are singletons. The sample's time point: before preoperative PTX-NDP chemotherapy. Sampling was carried out from a patient given preoperative chemotherapy. These receptors all stem from a human donor with esophageal squamous cell carcinoma. The donor label of this sample is uncertain.

This clonotype is judged medium-sized. The chain employs TRBV10-1 and TRBJ2-3; a possible D gene is TRBD1 (6 bases). The CDR3 consists of 15 residues. V dropped 7 bases and J dropped 2 bases, with 16 bases sitting between them. In germline, CDR1 is WNHNN, CDR2 SYGVQD (reference sequence). CDR3 DNA sequence: TGCGCCAGCAACCGAAGGGGGAAGGACACAGATACGCAGTATTTT. Amino acid sequence: CASNRRGKDTDTQYF.

The chain has TRBV7-2 and TRBJ2-5; the D is unclear. The CDR3 covers 16 residues. Trimming shortened V by 1 base and J by 3 bases, and 15 bases separated the two germline ends. Looked up from germline, CDR1 is SGHTA and CDR2 is FQGNSA. Here the CDR3 DNA reads TGTGCCAGCAGCTTAGGCCTCGAAACAGCGAAAGAGACCCAGTACTTC. Translating it yields CASSLGLETAKETQYF.

This clonotype was seen only once. The junction does not match germline at one end; this may be a read error. This chain joins TRBV7-7 and TRBJ2-7; 9 nucleotides line up with TRBD2. Germline CDR1 SSHAT, CDR2 FNYEAQ (reference sequence). The CDR3 spans 15 residues. DNA for the CDR3: TGTGCTAGCAGCTTAGATAGCGGGGGCTACAATGAGCAGTACTTC. It yields the protein CASSLDSGGYNEQYF.

Worth noting for this clonotype: This may be a read error, as it is one base from a much larger clone. The rearrangement links TRBV7-2 to TRBJ2-4; D unclear. The assigned J gene may be wrong: the sequence end matches TRBJ2-1 better. Germline CDR1 SGHTA, CDR2 FQGNSA. CDR3 length: 13 amino acids. Here the CDR3 DNA reads TGTGCCAGCACCAAAGGAGCGTCCTACGAGCAGTTCTTC. Its protein is CASTKGASYEQFF.

This clonotype came up a few times. This may be a read error, as it is one base from a much larger clone. The chain links TRBV12-5 to TRBJ2-1, with a tentative D call TRBD2 (6 bases). The germline gives CDR1 LGHNT, CDR2 FRNRAP. Trimming took off 6 bases at V and 10 bases at J, with 19 bases between the two ends. This CDR3 is built from 14 residues. In DNA, the CDR3 is TGTGCTAGTGGCCTCCTTGGGGAGGCCTACGAGCAGTTCTTC. It is translated as CASGLLGEAYEQFF.

The rearrangement uses TRBV7-2 and TRBJ2-2; 7 bases map to TRBD2. Per germline, CDR1 SGHTA and CDR2 FQGNSA. V gave up 1 base and J gave up 8 bases; unmatched junction bases: 4. The CDR3 contains 14 residues. The CDR3 spells CASSLGGSGGELFF. The CDR3, as DNA: TGTGCCAGCAGCTTAGGGGGTAGCGGGGGGGAGCTGTTTTTT.

The V call is TRBV6-1, the J call TRBJ2-2, with D hard to call. The DNA end favors TRBJ2-3, so the J call may be wrong. Germline lookup yields CDR1 MNHNS and CDR2 SASEGT. CDR3 length: 14 amino acids. The CDR3 here is CASSEVVSTEAQYF. The DNA of the CDR3 is TGTGCCAGCAGTGAGGTTGTGAGCACAGAGGCGCAGTATTTT.

This clonotype is medium-sized in the sample. This rearrangement joins TRBV7-2 to TRBJ2-3, with 7 bases matching TRBD2. CDR1 is SGHTA, CDR2 FQGNSA, per germline. CDR3 length: 14 residues. V dropped 0 bases and J dropped 5; count of bases not matched to a gene: 2. The CDR3 sequence is CASSLATSVDTQYF. CDR3 in DNA: TGTGCCAGCAGCTTAGCCACTAGCGTAGATACGCAGTATTTT.

This clonotype was counted a few times. The chain has TRBV6-1 and TRBJ2-1; D gene unclear. Germline lookup yields CDR1 MNHNS and CDR2 SASEGT. CDR3 length: 11 residues. Trimming removed 6 bases at V and 7 bases at J, with 7 bases between. As DNA, the CDR3 is TGTGCCAGCAGCCCGAGGAATGAGCAGTTCTTC. Translated: CASSPRNEQFF.

V and J are TRBV6-5 and TRBJ2-5, with 9 bases that match TRBD2. Germline V gene lookup returns CDR1 MNHEY and CDR2 SVGAGI. With V trimmed by 7 bases and J by 4 bases, 4 bases remained unmatched. CDR3 length: 13 amino acids. The CDR3 protein is CASNLAGAETQYF. The CDR3 DNA sequence: TGTGCCAGCAATTTAGCGGGAGCAGAGACCCAGTACTTC.

This clonotype was found many times. The chain recombines TRBV12-3 or TRBV12-4 with TRBJ2-3; D may be TRBD2 (5 bases). The V end lost 5 bases, the J end lost 0 bases, and 21 bases lay between the germline ends. CDR3 size: 18 residues. The DNA of the CDR3 is TGTGCCAGCAGTCCTCGTGCGGGCCTGGTTTCTAGCACAGATACGCAGTATTTT. It translates to CASSPRAGLVSSTDTQYF.

The CDR3 sequence is CASSSRTPGLGVKNTQYF. CDR3 DNA sequence: TGTGCCAGCAGTAGCCGGACCCCGGGGCTGGGGGTCAAAAATACTCAGTACTTC. The genes are TRBV27 and TRBJ2-4; D is possibly TRBD1 or TRBD2 (5 bases each). With 5 bases removed from V and 12 bases from J, the gap between germline ends came to 32 bases. The V gene's germline CDR1 is MNHEY and CDR2 SMNVEV (reference sequence). The CDR3 is 18 residues long.

For this clonotype: Germline is not matched at one junction end, which may reflect a read error. The chain carries TRBV6-1 and TRBJ2-1; D might be TRBD1 or TRBD2, each matching 5 bases. The CDR3 runs 14 residues. Germline loops: CDR1 MNHNS, CDR2 SASEGT. CDR3 nucleotide sequence: TGTGCCAGCGCCAAGGGGAGTGAACGAGAGACGCAGTATTTC. Translated: CASAKGSERETQYF.

In its sample, this clonotype was seen a few times. The J gene is TRBJ2-4, the V gene TRBV10-1; D is unclear. The CDR3 contains 13 residues. Trimming took off 9 bases at V and 1 base at J, with 10 bases between the two ends. Germline CDR1 reads WNHNN; CDR2 reads SYGVQD (reference sequence). The DNA of the CDR3 is TGCGCCAGGGGATCCACGGCCAAAAACATTCAGTACTTC. This encodes CARGSTAKNIQYF.

CDR3 DNA sequence: TGTGCCAGCAGTGAAGCGTTGAACAGAAACACCGGGGAGCTGTTTTTT. Encoded protein: CASSEALNRNTGELFF. This rearrangement joins TRBV6-1 to TRBJ2-2; D unclear. Trimming removed 0 bases at V and 2 bases at J, with 10 bases between. CDR3 size: 16 residues. From germline, CDR1 is MNHNS and CDR2 SASEGT.

Worth noting for this clonotype: The junction departs from germline at one end; a sequencing error may be responsible. The chain carries TRBV6-1 and TRBJ2-1, with TRBD1 matching over 8 bases. Germline-derived CDR1 and CDR2 are MNHNS and SASEGT. CDR3 length: 14 amino acids. The CDR3 sequence is CASRTRGTGEELFF. The CDR3 DNA reads TGTGCCAGCAGGACCCGGGGGACAGGCGAGGAGCTGTTTTTC.

Remarks on this clonotype: A junction boundary mismatches the germline segment, possibly from a read error. The chain links TRBV11-2 to TRBJ2-3; 10 bases map to TRBD2. The CDR3 consists of 14 residues. Germline V gene data show CDR1 as SGHAT and CDR2 as FQNNGV. CDR3 nucleotides: TGTGCCGGCAGCGGGGGGGGTGGGCAGGGGACGCAGTATTTT. Protein: CAGSGGGGQGTQYF.